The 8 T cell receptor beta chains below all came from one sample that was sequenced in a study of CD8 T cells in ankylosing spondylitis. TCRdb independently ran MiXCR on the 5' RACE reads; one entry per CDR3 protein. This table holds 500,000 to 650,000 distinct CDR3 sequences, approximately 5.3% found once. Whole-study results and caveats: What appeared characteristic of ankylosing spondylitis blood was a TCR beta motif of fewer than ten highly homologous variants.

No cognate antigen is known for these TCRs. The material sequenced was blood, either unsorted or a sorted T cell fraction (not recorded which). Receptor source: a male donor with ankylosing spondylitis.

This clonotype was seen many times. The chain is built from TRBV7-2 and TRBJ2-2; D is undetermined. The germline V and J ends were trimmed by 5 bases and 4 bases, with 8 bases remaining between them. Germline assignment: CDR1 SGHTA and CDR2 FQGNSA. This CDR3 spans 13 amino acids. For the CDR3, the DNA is TGTGCCAGCAGCCCAGTGGGCACCGGGGAGCTGTTTTTT. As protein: CASSPVGTGELFF. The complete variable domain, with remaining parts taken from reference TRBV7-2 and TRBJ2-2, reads GAGVSQSPSNKVTEKGKDVELRCDPISGHTALYWYRQSLGQGLEFLIYFQGNSAPDKSGLPSDRFSAERTGGSVSTLTIQRTQQEDSAVYLCASSPVGTGELFFGEGSRLTVL.

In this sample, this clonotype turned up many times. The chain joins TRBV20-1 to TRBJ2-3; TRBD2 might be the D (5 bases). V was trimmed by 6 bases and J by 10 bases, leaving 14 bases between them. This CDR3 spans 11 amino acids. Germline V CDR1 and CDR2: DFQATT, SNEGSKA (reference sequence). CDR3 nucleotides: TGCAGTGCGCGCGTTTTGAGGGCGCAGTATTTT. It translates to CSARVLRAQYF.

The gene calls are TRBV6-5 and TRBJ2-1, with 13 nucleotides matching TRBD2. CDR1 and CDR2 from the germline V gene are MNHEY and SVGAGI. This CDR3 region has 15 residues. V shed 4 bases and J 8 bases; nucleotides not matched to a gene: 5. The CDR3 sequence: CASSSGLAGVYEQFF. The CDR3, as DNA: TGTGCCAGCAGTTCCGGACTAGCGGGAGTCTATGAGCAGTTCTTC.

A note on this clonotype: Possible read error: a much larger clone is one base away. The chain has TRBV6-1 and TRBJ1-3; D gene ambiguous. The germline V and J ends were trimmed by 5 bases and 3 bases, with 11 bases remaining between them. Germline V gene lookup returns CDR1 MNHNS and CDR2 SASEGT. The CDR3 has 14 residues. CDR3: CASSTRLDGNTIYF. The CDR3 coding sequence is TGTGCCAGCAGTACCCGTCTCGATGGAAACACCATATATTTT.

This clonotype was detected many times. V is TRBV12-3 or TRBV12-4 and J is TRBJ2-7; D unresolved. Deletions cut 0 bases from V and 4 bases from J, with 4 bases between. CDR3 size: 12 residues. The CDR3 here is CASSLAQYEQYF. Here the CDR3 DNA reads TGTGCCAGCAGTTTAGCGCAGTACGAGCAGTACTTC.

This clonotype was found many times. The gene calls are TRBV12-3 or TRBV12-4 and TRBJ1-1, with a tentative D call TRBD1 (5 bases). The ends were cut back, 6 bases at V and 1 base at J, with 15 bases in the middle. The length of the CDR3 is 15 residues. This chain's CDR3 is CASSPTGAANTEAFF. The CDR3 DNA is TGTGCCAGCAGCCCTACTGGGGCAGCGAACACTGAAGCTTTCTTT.

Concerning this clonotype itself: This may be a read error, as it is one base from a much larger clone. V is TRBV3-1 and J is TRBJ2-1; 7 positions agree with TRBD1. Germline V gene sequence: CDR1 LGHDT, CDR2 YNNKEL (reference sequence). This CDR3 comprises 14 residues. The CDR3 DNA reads TGTGCCGGCAGCCTCGGGACAGATCTCGATGAGCAGTTCTTC. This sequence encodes CAGSLGTDLDEQFF.

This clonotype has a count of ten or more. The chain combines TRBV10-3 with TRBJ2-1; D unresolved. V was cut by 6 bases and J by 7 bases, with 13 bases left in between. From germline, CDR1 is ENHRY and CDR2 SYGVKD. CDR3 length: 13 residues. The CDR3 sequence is CAIRAFVGNEQFF. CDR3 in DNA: TGTGCCATCAGGGCCTTCGTCGGTAATGAGCAGTTCTTC.